Following are 15 T cell receptor beta chains from one sample sequenced in a study of blood T cell repertoires in COVID-19. Assay used: immunoSEQ multiplex PCR; TCRdb lists only in-frame clones, some missing. The sample has about 160,000 clones, roughly 73% seen once. Sequencing input: peripheral blood. These receptors all stem from a man aged 70 or older with acute or convalescent COVID-19.

This clone was seen only a few times. J is TRBJ2-2 and V is TRBV10-1, with 11 bases fitting TRBD2. In germline, CDR1 is WNHNN, CDR2 SYGVQD (reference sequence). After removal of 9 bases from V and 6 bases from J, the junction contained 9 bases not matched to a gene. CDR3 size: 15 residues. The DNA for the CDR3 is TGCGCCAGGCCGCTCACTAGCGGGAGTGCCGGGGAGCTGTTTTTT. Translation gives CARPLTSGSAGELFF.

This clone was found once. The V gene is TRBV7-6, the J gene TRBJ2-3; 10 nucleotides match TRBD2. Germline CDR1 SGHVS, CDR2 FNYEAQ. V was clipped by 5 bases and J by 1 base; unmatched bases: 3. This CDR3 contains 15 residues. As DNA, the CDR3 is TGTGCCAGCAGCACTAGCGGGGAAGGCACAGATACGCAGTATTTT. It specifies CASSTSGEGTDTQYF.

The rearrangement uses TRBV28 and TRBJ1-4; no firm D call. The V and J ends lost 6 bases and 3 bases respectively, with 5 bases between them. CDR3 length: 12 amino acids. Per the germline V gene, CDR1 is MDHEN and CDR2 is SYDVKM. CDR3 sequence (DNA): TGTGCCAGCAGGTCCGCTAATGAAAAACTGTTTTTT. This gives the protein CASRSANEKLFF. The whole variable domain, filled in from reference TRBV28 and TRBJ1-4, reads DVKVTQSSRYLVKRTGEKVFLECVQDMDHENMFWYRQDPGLGLRLIYFSYDVKMKEKGDIPEGYSVSREKKERFSLILESASTNQTSMYLCASRSANEKLFFGSGTQLSVL.

The CDR3 DNA reads as TGTGCCAGCAGTTACGGGACAGGGTTTAACGAGCAGTACTTC. This encodes CASSYGTGFNEQYF. The rearrangement joins TRBV6-5 to TRBJ2-7; 9 bases line up with TRBD1. Unmatched junction bases numbered 4, after V lost 2 bases and J lost 5 bases. Per germline, CDR1 MNHEY and CDR2 SVGAGI. The CDR3 is 14 amino acids.

The chain employs TRBV3-1 (or the pseudogene TRBV3-2) and TRBJ1-3, with TRBD1 matching 7 bases. V gave up 0 bases and J gave up 2 bases; unmatched junction bases: 1. The CDR3 covers 15 residues. Per germline, CDR1 LGHDT and CDR2 YNNKEL (reference sequence). CDR3 bases: TGTGCCAGCAGCCAAGATACAGGGGCTGGAAACACCATATATTTT. Translating it yields CASSQDTGAGNTIYF.

The V call is TRBV27, the J call TRBJ2-2, with TRBD2 matching 14 bases. The CDR3 covers 16 residues. Looked up from germline, CDR1 is MNHEY and CDR2 is SMNVEV (reference sequence). The trim removed 7 bases at V and 4 bases at J, leaving 5 bases unmatched. DNA for the CDR3: TGTGCCAGCACAAAAGGGACTAGCGGGAGCACCGGGGAGCTGTTTTTT. Amino acid sequence: CASTKGTSGSTGELFF.

The chain couples TRBV6-5 to TRBJ2-1, with unresolved D. Germline lookup yields CDR1 MNHEY and CDR2 SVGAGI. This CDR3 spans 12 amino acids. Trimming took off 6 bases at V and 3 bases at J, with 6 bases between the two ends. The DNA of the CDR3 is TGTGCCAGCAGGCTAGACTACAATGAGCAGTTCTTC. It specifies CASRLDYNEQFF.

This clone was picked up a small number of times. V and J are TRBV7-2 and TRBJ1-6, with TRBD1 as a possible D gene (6 bases). Per germline, CDR1 SGHTA and CDR2 FQGNSA. With 2 bases removed from V and 7 bases from J, the gap between germline ends came to 15 bases. The CDR3 length is 16 residues. DNA for the CDR3: TGTGCCAGCAGCTTACGGCCAGGGGCTATAAATTCACCCCTCCACTTT. This sequence encodes CASSLRPGAINSPLHF.

The chain is built from TRBV7-2 and TRBJ1-6; D possibly corresponds to TRBD1 (6 bases). Germline-derived CDR1 and CDR2 are SGHTA and FQGNSA. Trimming stripped 0 bases from V and 7 bases from J, with 10 bases between. The CDR3 extends over 15 amino acids. In nucleotides, the CDR3 is TGTGCCAGCAGCTTAGCCAGGACAGAGAATTCACCCCTCCACTTT. Protein: CASSLARTENSPLHF.

This clone was counted once. The chain is built from TRBV29-1 and TRBJ1-1; D unresolved. Trimming shortened V by 4 bases and J by 3 bases, and 3 bases separated the two germline ends. CDR1 is SQVTM and CDR2 is ANQGSEA in the germline V gene. The CDR3 length is 10 residues. The chain's CDR3 is CSVVDTEAFF. The CDR3 nucleotides read TGCAGCGTTGTCGACACTGAAGCTTTCTTT.

This clone was observed a handful of times. The chain joins TRBV6-5 to TRBJ1-5; 7 positions agree with TRBD1. The V gene end was trimmed by 6 bases and the J gene end by 9 bases; junction bases not matched to a gene: 14. Germline CDR1 and CDR2: MNHEY and SVGAGI. The CDR3 loop spans 15 amino acids. The CDR3 DNA reads TGTGCCAGCAGATTACCAGGGACAGTCCCACGGCCCCAGCATTTT. It encodes CASRLPGTVPRPQHF.

J is TRBJ2-7 and V is TRBV7-9, with a tentative D call TRBD1 (6 bases). Germline V gene sequence: CDR1 SEHNR, CDR2 FQNEAQ (reference sequence). This CDR3 comprises 13 residues. The V end lost 6 bases, the J end lost 1 base, and 10 bases lay between the germline ends. CDR3 amino acids: CASRDSRSYEQYF. The CDR3 nucleotides read TGTGCCAGCAGGGACAGTCGGTCCTACGAGCAGTACTTC.

V gene TRBV2 combines with J gene TRBJ2-1; 9 bases fit TRBD2. Looked up from germline, CDR1 is SNHLY and CDR2 is FYNNEI. The CDR3 sequence is 12 residues long. V was clipped by 4 bases and J by 12 bases; unmatched bases: 4. The CDR3 bases are TGTGCCAGCAGTGCAACTAGCGGGTTGCAGTTCTTC. Translation gives CASSATSGLQFF. The whole variable domain, filled in from reference TRBV2 and TRBJ2-1, reads EPEVTQTPSHQVTQMGQEVILRCVPISNHLYFYWYRQILGQKVEFLVSFYNNEISEKSEIFDDQFSVERPDGSNFTLKIRSTKLEDSAMYFCASSATSGLQFFGPGTRLTVL.

V and J are TRBV18 and TRBJ2-5, with 9 bases that match TRBD1. The CDR3 runs 15 residues. With V trimmed by 3 bases and J by 4 bases, 6 bases remained unmatched. Germline CDR1 and CDR2: KGHSH and LQKENI. The CDR3 nucleotides are TGTGCCAGCTCACCGAGACAGGGGGATTCAGAGACCCAGTACTTC. It codes for CASSPRQGDSETQYF. The full variable domain, in which reference TRBV18 and TRBJ2-5 provide the parts outside the CDR3, is NAGVMQNPRHLVRRRGQEARLRCSPMKGHSHVYWYRQLPEEGLKFMVYLQKENIIDESGMPKERFSAEFPKEGPSILRIQQVVRGDSAAYFCASSPRQGDSETQYFGPGTRLLVL.

The chain combines TRBV28 with TRBJ1-1; perhaps TRBD1 as D (6 bases). Trimming pared 6 bases from V and 7 bases from J, leaving 9 bases between. CDR1 and CDR2 from the germline V gene are MDHEN and SYDVKM. CDR3 length equals 11 residues. DNA for the CDR3: TGTGCCAGCAGAGGACAGCGTGAAGCTTTCTTT. This translates into CASRGQREAFF.